This TCR beta chain was obtained from a study of blood T cells in healthy people across ages. Study as a whole: About one barcoded beta molecule per two T cells was captured by template switching.

Study-wide findings and caveats: Higher diversity, along with more naive CD4+ cells, distinguished long-lived donors from aged donors.

This clonotype was detected a few times. Its target is not known. With a J-beta primer mix and a sample-barcoded 5' primer, a second PCR ran about 6 to 11 cycles. TCRdb called the 5' RACE reads again in MiXCR, with one record for every CDR3 protein. The sample includes roughly 2 million distinct CDR3 sequences, around half seen only once; the top ten take roughly 2.1%. CDR1 is KGHDR, CDR2 SFDVKD, per germline. Trimming shortened V by 3 bases and J by 5 bases, and 5 bases separated the two germline ends. This CDR3 comprises 12 residues. The gene calls are TRBV24-1 and TRBJ2-3, with unresolved D. The TCR was taken from a woman aged 40 to 50 in good health. The sequencing sample was made of blood. CDR3 nucleotide sequence: TGTGCCACCAGTGATCGCGTAGATACGCAGTATTTT. Translating it yields CATSDRVDTQYF.